A selection of T cell receptor beta chains follows, all from one sample in a study of blood T cell repertoires in COVID-19. The protocol was immunoSEQ multiplex PCR, while the TCRdb copy is restricted to in-frame clones and leaves out a portion. The sample includes tens of thousands of clones, approximately 88% of them seen just once. Sample: peripheral blood. All receptors derive from a human donor in a cohort sampled during active COVID-19. Each CDR3 is given with its conserved first and last residue. The order of the fields is D gene, V gene, clone size, J gene, CDR3 protein, CDR3 DNA. A D gene is named only where the DNA matches it firmly. Expanded clones are given a class, and other clones once, few, many or no size at all.

>-|TRBV4-3|medium-sized|TRBJ1-6
CASSQNTGREDSPLHF
TGCGCCAGCAGCCAAAACACTGGCAGGGAGGATTCACCCCTCCACTTT
>-|TRBV6-5|once|TRBJ1-4
CASSYGAATNEKLFF
TGTGCCAGCAGTTACGGGGCGGCAACTAATGAAAAACTGTTTTTT
>TRBD1|TRBV5-6|once|TRBJ1-6
CASSAGQGISYNSPLHF
TGTGCCAGCAGCGCGGGACAGGGGATCTCCTATAATTCACCCCTCCACTTT
>-|TRBV5-1|-|TRBJ1-4
CASSPTPTGEKLFF
TGCGCCAGCAGCCCAACCCCGACAGGAGAAAAACTGTTTTTT
>-|TRBV4-1|-|TRBJ2-7
CASSHRGEGAYYEQYF
TGCGCCAGCAGCCACAGGGGCGAGGGAGCTTACTACGAGCAGTACTTC
>-|TRBV19|-|TRBJ1-4
CASSNIDVGGTNEKLFF
TGTGCCAGTAGTAACATAGACGTCGGGGGTACTAATGAAAAACTGTTTTTT
>-|TRBV4-1|-|TRBJ1-2
CASSQQQDANYGYTF
TGCGCCAGCAGCCAACAACAGGACGCTAACTATGGCTACACCTTC
>-|TRBV5-8|-|TRBJ1-2
CASSGTADPFYGYTF
TGTGCCAGCAGCGGAACAGCTGACCCCTTCTATGGCTACACCTTC
>TRBD1|TRBV7-9|once|TRBJ2-3
CASSDRGDGTDTQYF
TGTGCCAGCAGCGACAGGGGGGATGGCACAGATACGCAGTATTTT
>TRBD1|TRBV20-1|-|TRBJ1-6
CSASSGGNSPLHF
TGCAGTGCTAGTTCAGGGGGTAATTCACCCCTCCACTTT
>TRBD1|TRBV15|-|TRBJ2-3
CATSRALGQGLRWGTDTQYF
TGTGCCACCAGCAGAGCGTTGGGACAGGGGTTGAGGTGGGGCACAGATACGCAGTATTTT
>TRBD1|TRBV27|-|TRBJ1-4
CASSLATGGAYEKLFF
TGTGCCAGCAGTTTAGCAACAGGGGGCGCCTACGAAAAACTGTTTTTT
>-|TRBV7-8|-|TRBJ1-6
CASSLDLEPPLHF
TGTGCCAGCAGCTTAGATCTTGAGCCACCCCTCCACTTT
>TRBD1|TRBV23-1|once|TRBJ2-7
CASSQSGQFYEQYF
TGCGCCAGCAGTCAATCGGGACAGTTCTACGAGCAGTACTTC
>-|TRBV15|-|TRBJ2-7
CATSRDNGYEQYF
TGTGCCACCAGCAGAGATAACGGCTACGAGCAGTACTTC
>-|TRBV6-2/TRBV6-3|-|TRBJ1-2
CASSSRAGRNGYTF
TGTGCCAGCAGTTCCCGTGCAGGGCGGAATGGCTACACCTTC
>TRBD2|TRBV4-2|-|TRBJ2-7
CASSQETSGRSEQYF
TGTGCCAGCAGCCAAGAGACTAGCGGCAGGAGCGAGCAGTACTTC
>-|TRBV30|-|TRBJ1-2
CAWWARDYGYTF
TGTGCCTGGTGGGCCAGAGACTATGGCTACACCTTC
>TRBD1|TRBV5-1|-|TRBJ1-2
CASSLWGQGASGYTF
TGCGCCAGCAGCTTGTGGGGACAGGGGGCGTCTGGCTACACCTTC
>TRBD2|TRBV4-2|-|TRBJ2-3
CASSHGGGGGTDTQYF
TGTGCCAGCAGCCATGGTGGTGGGGGGGGCACAGATACGCAGTATTTT
>TRBD2|TRBV5-4|-|TRBJ2-7
CASSPTSGSSYEQYF
TGTGCCAGCAGCCCGACTAGCGGGAGCTCCTACGAGCAGTACTTC
>TRBD2|TRBV15|-|TRBJ2-5
CATSRGLAGPGETQYF
TGTGCCACCAGCAGGGGACTAGCGGGGCCGGGGGAGACCCAGTACTTC
>-|TRBV9|-|TRBJ2-3
CASSAAGPTDTQYF
TGTGCCAGCAGCGCTGCGGGGCCCACAGATACGCAGTATTTT
>-|TRBV7-9|-|TRBJ2-1
CASSLQQGYNEQFF
TGTGCCAGCAGCTTACAACAGGGATACAATGAGCAGTTCTTC